Below, 13 T cell receptor beta chains from the same sample are listed, as sequenced in a study of shared clonotypes between healthy human individuals. The table came from immunoSEQ multiplex PCR; TCRdb's copy has only in-frame clones and leaves some out. The table shows roughly 200,000 clones, with approximately 62% occurring only once. The sample comprised memory CD4+ T cells sorted from blood. Stated subset: CD45RA-negative fraction. Receptor source: a man aged 30-40 years in good health.

The chain employs TRBV29-1 and TRBJ1-5; a possible D gene is TRBD1 (5 bases). V lost 4 bases, J lost 3 bases, and 10 bases lay in between. The CDR3 extends over 13 amino acids. Germline CDR1 is SQVTM and CDR2 is ANQGSEA. The DNA for the CDR3 is TGCAGCGTTGTGGCAGGGACCAATCAGCCCCAGCATTTT. Protein sequence: CSVVAGTNQPQHF.

The rearrangement joins TRBV2 to TRBJ1-2, with D hard to call. This CDR3 contains 12 residues. Per germline, CDR1 SNHLY and CDR2 FYNNEI. With 2 bases removed from V and 4 bases from J, the gap between germline ends came to 5 bases. This CDR3 is CASSERLYGYTF. The CDR3 DNA follows: TGTGCCAGCAGTGAAAGACTCTATGGCTACACCTTC.

This chain links TRBV5-1 with TRBJ2-7; no clear D gene. Germline V lookup: CDR1 SGHRS, CDR2 YFSETQ. V was trimmed by 0 bases and J by 2 bases, leaving 9 bases between them. The CDR3 is 14 residues long. The CDR3 region has the DNA TGCGCCAGCAGCTTGGCCACGGCCGCCTACGAGCAGTACTTC. Protein: CASSLATAAYEQYF.

This chain joins TRBV13 and TRBJ2-1; weak D call: TRBD1 (6 bases). Germline V gene sequence: CDR1 PRHDT, CDR2 FYEKMQ (reference sequence). V lost 5 bases to trimming and J lost 4 bases, with 27 bases between them. The CDR3 spans 19 residues. The CDR3, as DNA: TGTGCCAGCAGCCCCTTTGGACGAGGGTTTTCTCAGGGGTACAATGAGCAGTTCTTC. Translated: CASSPFGRGFSQGYNEQFF.

This clone was counted ten times or more. This chain uses TRBV15 with TRBJ2-1; the D gene is possibly TRBD1 (5 bases). In germline, CDR1 is LNHNV, CDR2 YYDKDF (reference sequence). The germline V and J ends were trimmed by 1 base and 4 bases, with 11 bases remaining between them. The CDR3 totals 15 residues. The CDR3 region has the DNA TGTGCCACCAGCAGAGGGCCAGGGCGGTACAATGAGCAGTTCTTC. Its translation: CATSRGPGRYNEQFF.

The rearrangement links TRBV25-1 to TRBJ2-1; 11 bases are a match to TRBD2. V shed 2 bases and J 5 bases; nucleotides not matched to a gene: 8. CDR1 and CDR2 (germline): MGHDK, SYGVNS. CDR3 size: 17 residues. The CDR3 loop is CASSEAGTSGINNEQFF. Here the CDR3 DNA reads TGTGCCAGCAGTGAAGCCGGGACTAGCGGAATAAACAATGAGCAGTTCTTC.

The rearrangement links TRBV27 to TRBJ2-2; the match to TRBD2 covers 11 bases. CDR3 size: 16 residues. Germline CDR1 and CDR2: MNHEY and SMNVEV (reference sequence). Germline trimming cut 2 bases from V and 1 base from J; bases unmatched to any gene: 0. The chain's CDR3 is CASSLLAGGNTGELFF. The CDR3 nucleotides read TGTGCCAGCAGTTTACTAGCGGGAGGGAACACCGGGGAGCTGTTTTTT.

V usage is TRBV5-1 and J usage is TRBJ2-1; D gene uncertain. Trimming removed 0 bases from V and 6 bases from J, with 19 bases in between. The V gene's germline CDR1 is SGHRS and CDR2 YFSETQ. The CDR3 spans 17 residues. CDR3 loop: CASSLGTSSRSPNEQFF. As DNA, the CDR3 is TGCGCCAGCAGCTTGGGTACTTCGTCTAGGTCCCCCAATGAGCAGTTCTTC.

The chain uses TRBV6-4 and TRBJ2-1; D possibly uses TRBD1 or TRBD2 (5 bases each). The germline V and J ends were trimmed by 6 bases and 0 bases, with 9 bases remaining between them. Per the germline V gene, CDR1 is MRHNA and CDR2 is SNTAGT. The CDR3 spans 14 residues. The CDR3 nucleotides read TGTGCCAGCAGCAGGGACCACTCCTACAATGAGCAGTTCTTC. This encodes CASSRDHSYNEQFF.

The V and J genes are TRBV29-1 and TRBJ1-1, with TRBD1 matching 7 bases. The CDR3 runs 14 residues. V lost 4 bases and J lost 2; bases outside the gene matches: 7. CDR1 is SQVTM and CDR2 is ANQGSEA in the germline V gene. CDR3 residues: CSVVFRGKNTEAFF. CDR3 DNA: TGCAGCGTTGTTTTCAGGGGGAAAAACACTGAAGCTTTCTTT.

This chain links TRBV7-3 with TRBJ2-3; D may be TRBD1 or TRBD2 (5 bases each). The length of the CDR3 is 14 residues. V lost 2 bases and J lost 4, with 10 bases in between. Looked up from germline, CDR1 is SGHTA and CDR2 is FQGTGA. CDR3 sequence reads: CASSLQSGPDTQYF. The DNA for the CDR3 is TGTGCCAGCAGCTTACAGTCGGGGCCAGATACGCAGTATTTT.

This clone was observed a handful of times. This chain connects TRBV6-5 to TRBJ2-7; 8 bases are shared with TRBD2. CDR1 and CDR2 (germline): MNHEY, SVGAGI. The CDR3 totals 15 residues. The trim removed 6 bases at V and 3 bases at J, leaving 10 bases unmatched. The CDR3 region has the DNA TGTGCCAGCAGAACCACCGGGAGGGCTCACTACGAGCAGTACTTC. Protein: CASRTTGRAHYEQYF.

The CDR3: CASSLGSLGANVLTF. CDR3 bases: TGTGCCAGCAGCTTAGGTAGTTTAGGGGCCAACGTCCTGACTTTC. The chain couples TRBV5-5 to TRBJ2-6; D is unclear. This CDR3 spans 15 amino acids. With 2 bases removed from V and 4 bases from J, the gap between germline ends came to 10 bases. Germline V gives CDR1 SGHKS, CDR2 YYEKEE (reference sequence). Looking up the rest from reference TRBV5-5 and TRBJ2-6 gives the full variable domain: DAGVTQSPTHLIKTRGQQVTLRCSPISGHKSVSWYQQVLGQGPQFIFQYYEKEERGRGNFPDRFSARQFPNYSSELNVNALLLGDSALYLCASSLGSLGANVLTFGAGSRLTVL.